The clone carrying this TCR beta chain was counted once. The data were taken from a study of T cell repertoires in ileal Crohn's disease. Germline V lookup: CDR1 SGHNT, CDR2 YYREEE (reference sequence). This CDR3 contains 16 residues. With V trimmed by 0 bases and J by 1 base, 6 bases remained unmatched. Stated time point: neoterminal ileum biopsy at postoperative endoscopy, about 6 months after surgery. This table comes from immunoSEQ multiplex PCR, and its TCRdb copy is limited to in-frame clones, with some not included. The sample lists about 13,000 clones, approximately 78% occurring once. The TCR was taken from an adult with Crohn's disease. The J gene is TRBJ2-7, the V gene TRBV5-4, with 8 bases identical to TRBD1. Sequenced material: ileal tissue. The CDR3 DNA is TGTGCCAGCAGCTTGGAAGCAGGGGGCGCATCCTACGAGCAGTACTTC. This codes for CASSLEAGGASYEQYF.